Following are 16 T cell receptor beta chains from one sample sequenced in a study of T cell changes during pregnancy in multiple sclerosis. TCRdb's table, derived via immunoSEQ multiplex PCR, lists solely in-frame clones and lacks some. The sample comprises 85,000 to 100,000 clones, 85% to 95% of which are singletons, and 0.9% to 0.95% rests with the top ten. Sequenced material: peripheral blood, taken before pregnancy. Receptors originate from a female donor with multiple sclerosis, enrolled in a pregnancy study.

The rearrangement links TRBV28 to TRBJ2-1, with a tentative D call TRBD2 (5 bases). There are 15 residues in the CDR3. Germline lookup yields CDR1 MDHEN and CDR2 SYDVKM. V was pared by 10 bases and J by 1 base, with 17 bases between. This chain's CDR3 is CATLGRARSYNEQFF. DNA of the CDR3: TGTGCCACTCTTGGGCGGGCCAGGTCCTACAATGAGCAGTTCTTC.

This chain uses TRBV29-1 with TRBJ1-1; 7 nucleotides align to TRBD1. There are 13 residues in the CDR3. Germline assignment: CDR1 SQVTM and CDR2 ANQGSEA. Trimming removed 6 bases from V and 1 base from J; junction bases left unmatched: 5. CDR3 sequence: CSVRGQPNTEAFF. The CDR3 region has the DNA TGCAGCGTCCGGGGACAGCCGAACACTGAAGCTTTCTTT.

The chain joins TRBV4-3 to TRBJ1-1; 7 bases line up with TRBD1. CDR1 and CDR2 (germline): LGHNA, YSLEER. The CDR3 has 14 amino acids. The ends lost 0 bases at V and 4 bases at J; junction bases unmatched: 2. This chain's CDR3 is CASSQDSGGTEAFF. In nucleotides, the CDR3 is TGCGCCAGCAGCCAAGATTCAGGGGGCACTGAAGCTTTCTTT.

CDR3 loop: CASSGDYYEQYF. The CDR3 coding sequence is TGTGCCAGCAGCGGGGACTACTACGAGCAGTACTTC. This rearrangement joins TRBV7-9 to TRBJ2-7; 7 bases line up with TRBD2. Germline trimming cut 5 bases from V and 3 bases from J; bases unmatched to any gene: 1. CDR3 length: 12 amino acids. Germline values: CDR1 SEHNR, CDR2 FQNEAQ (reference sequence).

The chain recombines TRBV28 with TRBJ1-4, with 10 bases matching TRBD1. V gave up 2 bases and J gave up 6 bases; unmatched junction bases: 21. The germline CDR1 and CDR2 sequences are MDHEN and SYDVKM. This CDR3 is built from 21 residues. DNA for the CDR3: TGTGCCAGCAGTTTACGACCAAGGACAGGGGGATCCTGGGGGTGGGATGAAAAACTGTTTTTT. This gives the protein CASSLRPRTGGSWGWDEKLFF.

This clone was seen a few times. The rearrangement links TRBV7-6 to TRBJ2-1, with TRBD2 matching over 9 bases. CDR3 length equals 14 residues. Germline V lookup: CDR1 SGHVS, CDR2 FNYEAQ. J gave up 7 bases and V 4 bases, and 5 bases lay outside the gene matches. The CDR3, as DNA: TGTGCCAGCAGCTCGAGTAGCGGGGGAAATGAGCAGTTCTTC. Translated, it gives CASSSSSGGNEQFF.

The chain carries TRBV5-1 and TRBJ2-6; 7 bases are a match to TRBD1. With 4 bases clipped from V and 2 bases from J, the junction kept 3 bases outside the gene matches. Looked up from germline, CDR1 is SGHRS and CDR2 is YFSETQ. This CDR3 has 15 amino acids. In nucleotides, the CDR3 is TGCGCCAGCAGCCCTAGGGGGCCTGGGGCCAACGTCCTGACTTTC. This codes for CASSPRGPGANVLTF.

The rearrangement uses TRBV7-2 and TRBJ2-1; the D is unclear. The germline V and J ends were trimmed by 3 bases and 6 bases, with 6 bases remaining between them. The V gene's germline CDR1 is SGHTA and CDR2 FQGNSA. This CDR3 region has 12 residues. The CDR3 loop is CASSFSSNEQFF. The CDR3 nucleotides are TGTGCCAGCAGCTTTTCTAGCAATGAGCAGTTCTTC.

This chain connects TRBV28 to TRBJ2-5, with D possibly matching TRBD2 (5 bases). In germline, CDR1 is MDHEN, CDR2 SYDVKM. The CDR3 is made up of 15 amino acids. The V end was cut by 10 bases, the J end by 3 bases, with 21 bases between. In DNA, the CDR3 is TGTGCCATTGAAAGAAGGCCGGGGAGTGAAGAGACCCAGTACTTC. Translation gives CAIERRPGSEETQYF.

The chain joins TRBV5-1 to TRBJ1-4, with 8 bases aligning to TRBD1. Trimming removed 4 bases from V and 8 bases from J; junction bases left unmatched: 16. The CDR3 covers 17 residues. Germline CDR1 SGHRS, CDR2 YFSETQ. The CDR3 reads CASSPATLTGVVEKLFF. CDR3 nucleotide sequence: TGCGCCAGCAGCCCGGCAACCCTGACAGGGGTGGTGGAAAAACTGTTTTTT.

V usage is TRBV7-8 and J usage is TRBJ2-5, with 8 bases matching TRBD2. The CDR3 runs to 15 residues. In germline, CDR1 is SGHVS, CDR2 FQNEAQ. V gave up 4 bases and J gave up 3 bases; unmatched junction bases: 7. CDR3 DNA: TGTGCCAGCAGCTCCCGGGGGGGCTTTGAAGAGACCCAGTACTTC. This sequence encodes CASSSRGGFEETQYF.

The chain combines TRBV7-2 with TRBJ2-1; the match to TRBD1 covers 12 bases. V lost 4 bases, J lost 8 bases, and 9 bases stayed unmatched. Germline V gene lookup returns CDR1 SGHTA and CDR2 FQGNSA. This CDR3 has 16 residues. CDR3 residues: CASSWSRDRGLDEQFF. The CDR3 nucleotides read TGTGCCAGCAGCTGGAGCCGGGACAGGGGGCTCGATGAGCAGTTCTTC.

The chain is built from TRBV7-2 and TRBJ2-2; 7 nucleotides match TRBD2. V lost 0 bases and J lost 6; bases outside the gene matches: 4. Germline V gene data show CDR1 as SGHTA and CDR2 as FQGNSA. The CDR3 spans 15 residues. CDR3 DNA: TGTGCCAGCAGCTTAGCGCTCGGACTAGCCGGGGAGCTGTTTTTT. Encoded protein: CASSLALGLAGELFF.

This rearrangement joins TRBV15 to TRBJ1-5, with D uncertain. Looked up from germline, CDR1 is LNHNV and CDR2 is YYDKDF (reference sequence). The CDR3 spans 15 residues. V was cut by 0 bases and J by 9 bases, with 15 bases left in between. The CDR3 here is CATSREGLPRRPQHF. The CDR3 bases are TGTGCCACCAGCAGAGAAGGACTCCCGAGGCGGCCCCAGCATTTT.

This chain joins TRBV7-9 and TRBJ2-1, with D perhaps TRBD1 (5 bases). Trimming cost V 5 bases and J 4 bases, with 9 bases left between them. This CDR3 contains 13 residues. Per the germline V gene, CDR1 is SEHNR and CDR2 is FQNEAQ (reference sequence). CDR3 in amino acids: CASSDPGYNEQFF. The CDR3 nucleotides are TGTGCCAGCAGCGACCCAGGGTACAATGAGCAGTTCTTC.

The chain joins TRBV5-4 to TRBJ2-3, with TRBD1 identical over 9 bases. V shed 2 bases and J 0 bases; nucleotides not matched to a gene: 4. CDR3 size: 16 residues. Germline V gives CDR1 SGHNT, CDR2 YYREEE (reference sequence). CDR3 sequence: CASSFRQGGSTDTQYF. The CDR3 nucleotides are TGTGCCAGCAGCTTTCGACAGGGGGGAAGCACAGATACGCAGTATTTT.